This T cell receptor (delta chain) stems from a study of γδ T cells in repeated Plasmodium falciparum infection. The germline gives CDR1 TSWWSYY, CDR2 QGS. The CDR3 consists of 15 residues. TCRdb re-called the multiplex PCR reads with CATT. The sample consists of around 46,000 delta-chain clones, around 1.6% of them appearing once. Vgamma9/Vdelta2+ and Vdelta2-negative gammadelta T cells were flow-sorted from PBMC for bulk sequencing. This clone has only a few counts. One base separates it from a far larger clone, so it is likely a read error. Other DNA sequences in this sample translate to the same CDR3.

The V gene corresponds to TRDV1; no J gene was called. The sequence was collected from a pool of human donors (malaria-infected and uninfected, not separated). The specimen was gamma-delta T cells from blood. CDR3 protein: CALGGPAGDTDKLIF. The CDR3 DNA follows: TGTGCTCTTGGGGGGCCGGCCGGGGACACCGATAAACTCATCTTC.